The 17 T cell receptor beta chains given below trace back to one sample, sequenced in a study of T cell repertoires in cytomegalovirus infection. TCRdb recomputed calls from the reads with MiXCR, one row per CDR3 protein. The sample has hundreds of thousands of distinct CDR3 sequences, roughly 36% seen once. Their antigen targets remain unknown. This material consisted of cultured PBMCs, taken from culture after CMV antigen stimulation. These receptors came from a human donor in good health (CMV status not recorded). Some clones in this sample may be carry-over from other donors' samples.

The genes are TRBV28 and TRBJ2-1; 10 nucleotides match TRBD1. The V and J ends lost 6 bases and 9 bases, in that order; junction bases with no gene match: 11. The CDR3 sequence is 15 residues long. CDR1 MDHEN and CDR2 SYDVKM come from the germline V gene. CDR3 nucleotide sequence: TGTGCCAGCAGAGGTATAGGGACAGGGGTTGTTGAGCAGTTCTTC. Its protein product is CASRGIGTGVVEQFF.

The chain combines TRBV3-1 with TRBJ2-3; tentatively, D is TRBD2 (6 bases). This CDR3 has 16 amino acids. The V gene lost 4 bases and the J gene lost 3 bases, with 17 bases spanning the gap. Germline CDR1 LGHDT, CDR2 YNNKEL (reference sequence). CDR3 coding DNA: TGTGCCAGCAGCCGCGGAGGGGCCCGAGCGACAGATACGCAGTATTTT. Translating it yields CASSRGGARATDTQYF.

The chain couples TRBV6-6 to TRBJ2-5; D is unresolved. The CDR3 loop spans 13 amino acids. Trimming shortened V by 6 bases and J by 2 bases, and 10 bases separated the two germline ends. Germline lookup yields CDR1 MNHNY and CDR2 SVGAGI (reference sequence). DNA of the CDR3: TGTGCCAGCAGCGTAGAATTTCAAGAGACCCAGTACTTC. Residues: CASSVEFQETQYF.

V is TRBV7-4 and J is TRBJ1-6, with a tentative D call TRBD1 (6 bases). V lost 4 bases and J 6 bases, leaving 10 bases between the germline ends. The CDR3 runs to 14 residues. Germline V CDR1 and CDR2: SGHVT, SQSDAQ. CDR3 bases: TGTGCCAGCAGCTCAGGACAGCCTAATTCACCCCTCCACTTT. It translates to CASSSGQPNSPLHF. Based on the CDR3 plus reference TRBV7-4 and TRBJ1-6, the full variable domain is GAGVSQSPRYKVAKRGRDVALRCDSISGHVTLYWYRQTLGQGSEVLTYSQSDAQRDKSGRPSGRFSAERPERSVSTLKIQRTEQGDSAVYLCASSSGQPNSPLHFGNGTRLTVT.

This clonotype was counted between two and nine times. The rearrangement links TRBV20-1 to TRBJ2-5; the D gene is possibly TRBD2 (5 bases). In germline, CDR1 is DFQATT, CDR2 SNEGSKA (reference sequence). The CDR3 has 12 residues. V shed 5 bases and J shed 5 bases, with 12 bases lying between them. The chain's CDR3 is CSAWGVDETQYF. DNA of the CDR3: TGCAGTGCTTGGGGAGTGGATGAGACCCAGTACTTC.

This clonotype has only a few counts. This chain connects TRBV7-8 to TRBJ2-1; 7 bases map to TRBD2. From germline, CDR1 is SGHVS and CDR2 FQNEAQ. The CDR3 length is 15 residues. V shed 2 bases and J 8 bases; nucleotides not matched to a gene: 9. The CDR3 is CASSLTSADVYEQFF. Written as DNA, the CDR3 is TGTGCCAGCAGCTTAACTAGCGCGGACGTCTATGAGCAGTTCTTC.

The chain combines TRBV6-6 with TRBJ1-4; 9 nucleotides line up with TRBD1. The CDR3 sequence is 13 residues long. CDR1 is MNHNY and CDR2 is SVGAGI in the germline V gene (reference sequence). V lost 5 bases to trimming and J lost 7 bases; unmatched junction nucleotides: 2. The CDR3 loop reads CASSGQGTEKLFF. The CDR3 DNA reads as TGTGCCAGCAGTGGACAGGGGACTGAAAAACTGTTTTTT.

This clonotype was recorded at least ten times. J is TRBJ1-5 and V is TRBV7-2; 7 bases match TRBD1. The germline gives CDR1 SGHTA, CDR2 FQGNSA. The ends lost 1 base at V and 3 bases at J; junction bases unmatched: 6. The CDR3 runs to 16 residues. The CDR3 DNA sequence: TGTGCCAGCAGCTTAGGGGGGACAGCGACCAATCAGCCCCAGCATTTT. Translated: CASSLGGTATNQPQHF.

The rearrangement uses TRBV29-1 and TRBJ2-5, with a tentative D call TRBD2 (5 bases). The germline gives CDR1 SQVTM, CDR2 ANQGSEA. CDR3 length: 12 amino acids. V lost 7 bases, J lost 3 bases, and 12 bases lay in between. The CDR3 DNA reads TGCAGCGCCTCGGGATTAAAAGAGACCCAGTACTTC. This encodes CSASGLKETQYF.

The CDR3 is CASSWGGGGAGNTIYF. The CDR3 DNA reads as TGTGCCAGCAGCTGGGGAGGAGGGGGTGCTGGAAACACCATATATTTT. The V gene is TRBV7-2, the J gene TRBJ1-3; tentative D call: TRBD1 (6 bases). The germline gives CDR1 SGHTA, CDR2 FQGNSA. The CDR3 sequence is 16 residues long. Trimming cost V 4 bases and J 2 bases, with 15 bases left between them.

This clonotype turned up a few times. V is TRBV7-2 and J is TRBJ1-1; tentative D call: TRBD1 (5 bases). Germline CDR1 SGHTA, CDR2 FQGNSA. V lost 6 bases, J lost 1 base, and 15 bases lay in between. The CDR3 length is 15 residues. The CDR3 DNA reads as TGTGCCAGCAGTTATCTGGGAACAGGGAACACTGAAGCTTTCTTT. Translating it yields CASSYLGTGNTEAFF. The full variable domain, completed using reference TRBV7-2 and TRBJ1-1, is GAGVSQSPSNKVTEKGKDVELRCDPISGHTALYWYRQSLGQGLEFLIYFQGNSAPDKSGLPSDRFSAERTGGSVSTLTIQRTQQEDSAVYLCASSYLGTGNTEAFFGQGTRLTVV.

This clonotype came up a few times. The gene calls are TRBV7-9 and TRBJ2-7, with 11 bases fitting TRBD2. CDR3 length equals 17 residues. V was clipped by 5 bases and J by 0 bases; unmatched bases: 9. Germline CDR1 reads SEHNR; CDR2 reads FQNEAQ (reference sequence). The CDR3 loop reads CASSPNSGLADSYEQYF. The DNA for the CDR3 is TGTGCCAGCAGCCCAAACTCGGGACTAGCGGACTCCTACGAGCAGTACTTC.

This rearrangement joins TRBV5-1 to TRBJ1-2, with D maybe TRBD1 (5 bases). Germline-derived CDR1 and CDR2 are SGHRS and YFSETQ. CDR3 size: 15 residues. V lost 0 bases and J lost 3, with 12 bases in between. The CDR3 DNA reads TGCGCCAGCAGCTTGGCCTCAGGGTTGGACTATGGCTACACCTTC. Its translation: CASSLASGLDYGYTF.

This rearrangement joins TRBV12-3 or TRBV12-4 to TRBJ2-3; 7 nucleotides align to TRBD1. V lost 6 bases and J lost 4; bases outside the gene matches: 7. The CDR3 spans 14 residues. The CDR3 loop is CASSSGTVPDTQYF. The CDR3 nucleotides are TGTGCCAGCAGCTCCGGGACAGTACCAGATACGCAGTATTTT.

The DNA of the CDR3 is TGTGCCAGCAGCCCTGATAGCGGAATCTACAATGAGCAGTTCTTC. Translating gives CASSPDSGIYNEQFF. The chain recombines TRBV7-9 with TRBJ2-1; weak D call: TRBD2 (6 bases). From germline, CDR1 is SEHNR and CDR2 FQNEAQ (reference sequence). The V end lost 5 bases, the J end lost 3 bases, and 14 bases lay between the germline ends. The CDR3 totals 15 residues.

V gene TRBV12-3 or TRBV12-4 combines with J gene TRBJ2-5; TRBD2 aligns across 8 bases. With V trimmed by 5 bases and J by 1 base, 6 bases remained unmatched. This CDR3 is built from 15 residues. The CDR3 is CASSRYSGTQETQYF. The CDR3 nucleotides are TGTGCCAGCAGTCGGTATAGCGGGACCCAAGAGACCCAGTACTTC.

For this clonotype: One end of the junction fails to match germline, which may point to a read error. This chain links TRBV11-2 with TRBJ2-3; perhaps TRBD2 as D (6 bases). CDR1 is SGHAT, CDR2 FQNNGV, per germline. The CDR3 contains 17 residues. The CDR3 region has the DNA TGTGCCAGCAGCTTAGATCGGCCGGGAACTAGCAAAGATACGCAGTATTTT. It specifies CASSLDRPGTSKDTQYF.